This T cell receptor beta chain was retrieved from a study of T cells after yellow fever vaccination. In the study overall: Preparation of the low-cell-number fractions used SMART-Seq v4 Ultra Low Input. Study-level results: Most primary-vaccination clones reappeared after the booster (more than 95% CD4, about 88% CD8). Although the secondary response was weaker, it peaked faster, at day 5 versus 15.

Trimming removed 4 bases at V and 8 bases at J, with 8 bases between. There are 12 residues in the CDR3. CDR1 is SGHTA and CDR2 is FQGNSA in the germline V gene. As for this clonotype: Its matching antigen is unknown.

One entry per CDR3 protein, called by TCRdb with MiXCR from the 5' RACE reads. The sample has hundreds of thousands of distinct CDR3 sequences, about 12% seen once. The source is a man between 25 and 39 years old who received the YFV17D yellow fever vaccine. The chain employs TRBV7-2 and TRBJ1-4; the D gene is possibly TRBD1 (5 bases). The input for sequencing was PBMCs, taken on the day of the yellow fever booster vaccination. The CDR3: CASSSGTEKLFF. In DNA, the CDR3 is TGTGCCAGCAGCTCCGGGACCGAAAAACTGTTTTTT. Together with reference TRBV7-2 and TRBJ1-4, the CDR3 gives the full variable domain: GAGVSQSPSNKVTEKGKDVELRCDPISGHTALYWYRQSLGQGLEFLIYFQGNSAPDKSGLPSDRFSAERTGGSVSTLTIQRTQQEDSAVYLCASSSGTEKLFFGSGTQLSVL.